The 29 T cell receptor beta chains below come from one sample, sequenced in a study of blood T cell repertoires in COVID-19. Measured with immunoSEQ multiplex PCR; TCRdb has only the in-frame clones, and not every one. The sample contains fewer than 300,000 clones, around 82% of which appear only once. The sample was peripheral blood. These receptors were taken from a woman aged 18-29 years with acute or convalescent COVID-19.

The CDR3 loop is CASSPFWDRNTEAFF. CDR3 DNA sequence: TGTGCCAGCTCACCCTTCTGGGACAGGAACACTGAAGCTTTCTTT. V and J are TRBV18 and TRBJ1-1; 7 nucleotides match TRBD1. CDR3 size: 15 residues. Germline values: CDR1 KGHSH, CDR2 LQKENI. V lost 3 bases, J lost 1 base, and 5 bases stayed unmatched.

The CDR3 DNA follows: TGTGCCACCAGTGATTTGCAAAAGGGGCAGGGTCGCCGTGGCTACACCTTC. The encoded protein is CATSDLQKGQGRRGYTF. The V and J genes are TRBV24-1 and TRBJ1-2; tentatively, D is TRBD1 (5 bases). Trimming cost V 0 bases and J 7 bases, with 20 bases left between them. Germline CDR1 is KGHDR and CDR2 is SFDVKD. This CDR3 spans 17 amino acids.

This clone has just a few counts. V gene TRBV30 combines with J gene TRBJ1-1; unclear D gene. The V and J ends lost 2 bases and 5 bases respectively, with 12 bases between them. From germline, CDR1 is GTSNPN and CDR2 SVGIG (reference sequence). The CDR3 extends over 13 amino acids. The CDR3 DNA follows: TGTGCCTGGAGTAAAATGCGGGGTACTGAAGCTTTCTTT. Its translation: CAWSKMRGTEAFF.

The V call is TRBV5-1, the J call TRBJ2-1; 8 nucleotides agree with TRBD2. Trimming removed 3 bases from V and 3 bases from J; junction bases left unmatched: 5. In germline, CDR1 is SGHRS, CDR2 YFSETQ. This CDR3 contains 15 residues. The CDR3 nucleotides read TGCGCCAGCAGCTGGGGGACTAGTCTCTACAATGAGCAGTTCTTC. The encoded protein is CASSWGTSLYNEQFF.

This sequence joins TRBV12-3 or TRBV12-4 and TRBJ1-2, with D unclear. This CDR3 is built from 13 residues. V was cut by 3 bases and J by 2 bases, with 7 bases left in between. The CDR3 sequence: CASSFPGNYGYTF. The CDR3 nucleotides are TGTGCCAGCAGTTTCCCGGGAAACTATGGCTACACCTTC.

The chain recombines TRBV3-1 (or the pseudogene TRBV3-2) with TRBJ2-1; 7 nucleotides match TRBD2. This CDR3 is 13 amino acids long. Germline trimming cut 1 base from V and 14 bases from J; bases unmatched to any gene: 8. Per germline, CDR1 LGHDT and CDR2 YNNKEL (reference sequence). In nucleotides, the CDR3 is TGTGCCAGCAGCCAAGTGAGAGGGAGGGCTAAGTTCTTC. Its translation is CASSQVRGRAKFF.

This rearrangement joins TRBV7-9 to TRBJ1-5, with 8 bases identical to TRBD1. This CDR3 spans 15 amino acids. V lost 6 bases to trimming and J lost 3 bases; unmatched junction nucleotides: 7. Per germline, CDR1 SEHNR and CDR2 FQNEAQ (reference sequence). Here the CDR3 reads CASREGTGPNQPQHF. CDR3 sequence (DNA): TGTGCCAGCAGGGAAGGGACAGGCCCCAATCAGCCCCAGCATTTT. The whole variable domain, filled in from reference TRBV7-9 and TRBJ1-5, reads DTGVSQNPRHKITKRGQNVTFRCDPISEHNRLYWYRQTLGQGPEFLTYFQNEAQLEKSRLLSDRFSAERPKGSFSTLEIQRTEQGDSAMYLCASREGTGPNQPQHFGDGTRLSIL.

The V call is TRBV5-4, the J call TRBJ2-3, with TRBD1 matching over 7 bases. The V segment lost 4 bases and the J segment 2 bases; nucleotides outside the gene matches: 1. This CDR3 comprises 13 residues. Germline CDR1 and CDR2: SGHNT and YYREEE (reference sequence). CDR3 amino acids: CASSTGATDTQYF. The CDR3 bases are TGTGCCAGCAGCACAGGGGCCACAGATACGCAGTATTTT. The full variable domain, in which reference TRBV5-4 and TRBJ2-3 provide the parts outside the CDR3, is ETGVTQSPTHLIKTRGQQVTLRCSSQSGHNTVSWYQQALGQGPQFIFQYYREEENGRGNFPPRFSGLQFPNYSSELNVNALELDDSALYLCASSTGATDTQYFGPGTRLTVL.

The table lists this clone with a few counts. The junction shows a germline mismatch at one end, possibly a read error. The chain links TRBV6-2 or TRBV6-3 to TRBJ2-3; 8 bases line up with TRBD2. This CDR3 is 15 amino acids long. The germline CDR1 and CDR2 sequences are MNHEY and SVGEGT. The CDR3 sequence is CASSYLAGSTDTQYF. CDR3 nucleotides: TGTGCCAGCAGCTACTTAGCGGGATCCACAGATACGCAGTATTTT.

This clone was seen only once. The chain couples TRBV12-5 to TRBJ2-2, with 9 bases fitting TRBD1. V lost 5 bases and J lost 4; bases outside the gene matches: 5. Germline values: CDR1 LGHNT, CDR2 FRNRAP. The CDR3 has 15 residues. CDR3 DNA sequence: TGTGCTAGTGGTAGACAGGGGGTGGGCACCGGGGAGCTGTTTTTT. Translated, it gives CASGRQGVGTGELFF.

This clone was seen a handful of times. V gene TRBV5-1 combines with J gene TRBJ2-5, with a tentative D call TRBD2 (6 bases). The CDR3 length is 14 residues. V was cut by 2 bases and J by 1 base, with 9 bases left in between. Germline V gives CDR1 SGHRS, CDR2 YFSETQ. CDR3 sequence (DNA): TGCGCCAGCAGCTTTCGGGGGTTCCAAGAGACCCAGTACTTC. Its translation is CASSFRGFQETQYF.

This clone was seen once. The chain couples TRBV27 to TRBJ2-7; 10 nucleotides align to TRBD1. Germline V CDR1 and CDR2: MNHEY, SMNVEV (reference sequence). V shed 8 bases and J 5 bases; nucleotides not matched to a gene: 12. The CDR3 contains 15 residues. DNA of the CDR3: TGTGCCAGCGGTAAAGCCGGGACAGGGGACCACGAGCAGTACTTC. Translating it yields CASGKAGTGDHEQYF.

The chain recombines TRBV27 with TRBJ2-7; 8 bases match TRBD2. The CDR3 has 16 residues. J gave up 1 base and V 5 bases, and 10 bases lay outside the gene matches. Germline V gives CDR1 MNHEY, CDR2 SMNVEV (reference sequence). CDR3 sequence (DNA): TGTGCCAGCAGTCCCCAAAGCGGGAGCCCTTCCTACGAGCAGTACTTC. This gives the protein CASSPQSGSPSYEQYF.

The CDR3 sequence is CASSLGWGDQPQHF. CDR3 DNA: TGTGCCAGCAGTTTGGGTTGGGGGGATCAGCCCCAGCATTTT. The V gene is TRBV27, the J gene TRBJ1-5, with D maybe TRBD1 (5 bases). CDR3 length equals 14 residues. Trimming took 3 bases from V and 5 from J, leaving 11 bases between them. Per the germline V gene, CDR1 is MNHEY and CDR2 is SMNVEV (reference sequence).

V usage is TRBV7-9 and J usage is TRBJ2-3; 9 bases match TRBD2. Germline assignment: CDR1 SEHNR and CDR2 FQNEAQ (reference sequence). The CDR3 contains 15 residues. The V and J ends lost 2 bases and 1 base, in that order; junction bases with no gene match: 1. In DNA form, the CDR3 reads TGTGCCAGCAGCTTAATAGCGGGGGGCACAGATACGCAGTATTTT. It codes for CASSLIAGGTDTQYF.

CDR3 coding DNA: TGTGCCAGAAACCACCCACAGGGGGTTGACTATTACAATGAGCAGTTCTTC. This codes for CARNHPQGVDYYNEQFF. V is TRBV27 and J is TRBJ2-1; 8 bases agree with TRBD1. In germline, CDR1 is MNHEY, CDR2 SMNVEV (reference sequence). This CDR3 is 17 amino acids long. Trimming at V came to 9 bases and at J to 4 bases, leaving 17 bases not matched to a gene.

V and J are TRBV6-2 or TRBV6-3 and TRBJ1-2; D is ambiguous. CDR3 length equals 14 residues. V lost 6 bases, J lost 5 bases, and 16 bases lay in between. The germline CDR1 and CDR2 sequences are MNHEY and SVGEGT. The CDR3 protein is CASSNEIPRYGYTF. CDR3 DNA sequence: TGTGCCAGCAGCAACGAGATACCCCGTTATGGCTACACCTTC.

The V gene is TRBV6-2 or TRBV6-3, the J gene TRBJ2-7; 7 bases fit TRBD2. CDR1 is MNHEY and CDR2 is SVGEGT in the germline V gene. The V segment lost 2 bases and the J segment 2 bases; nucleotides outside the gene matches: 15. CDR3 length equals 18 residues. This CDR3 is CASSYTLFLAERTYEQYF. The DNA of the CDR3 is TGTGCCAGCAGTTACACCCTATTCCTAGCGGAAAGAACCTACGAGCAGTACTTC.

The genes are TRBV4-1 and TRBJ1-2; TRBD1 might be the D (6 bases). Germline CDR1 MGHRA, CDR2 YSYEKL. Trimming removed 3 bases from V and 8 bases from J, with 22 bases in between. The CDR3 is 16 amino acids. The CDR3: CASSHQPQDSTYGYTF. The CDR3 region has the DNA TGCGCCAGCAGCCACCAACCTCAGGACAGTACGTACGGCTACACCTTC.

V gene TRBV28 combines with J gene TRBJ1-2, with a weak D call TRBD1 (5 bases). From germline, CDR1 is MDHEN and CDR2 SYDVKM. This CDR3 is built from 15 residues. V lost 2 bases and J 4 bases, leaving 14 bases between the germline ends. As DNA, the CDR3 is TGTGCCAGCAGTTTAGGGGCATGGAAAGTCTATGGCTACACCTTC. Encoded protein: CASSLGAWKVYGYTF.

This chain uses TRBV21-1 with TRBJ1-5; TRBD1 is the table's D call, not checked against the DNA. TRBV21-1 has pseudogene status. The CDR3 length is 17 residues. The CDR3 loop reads CASSKGRWGRYFGAQHF. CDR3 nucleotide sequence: TGTGCCAGCAGCAAAGGTCGGTGGGGCAGATATTTTGGGGCCCAGCATTTT.

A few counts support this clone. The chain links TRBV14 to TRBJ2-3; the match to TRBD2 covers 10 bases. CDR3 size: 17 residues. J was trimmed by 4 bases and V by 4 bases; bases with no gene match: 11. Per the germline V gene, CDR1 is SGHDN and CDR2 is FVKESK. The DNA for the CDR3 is TGTGCCAGCAGCCCATATGTTAGCGGGAGGTGGCCAGATACGCAGTATTTT. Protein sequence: CASSPYVSGRWPDTQYF.

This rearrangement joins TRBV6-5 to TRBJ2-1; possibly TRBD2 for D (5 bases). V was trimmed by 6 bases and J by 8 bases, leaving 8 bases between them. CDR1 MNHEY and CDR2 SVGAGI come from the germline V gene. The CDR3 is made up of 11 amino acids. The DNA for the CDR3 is TGTGCCAGCAGGGAGGCCTATGAGCAGTTCTTC. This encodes CASREAYEQFF.

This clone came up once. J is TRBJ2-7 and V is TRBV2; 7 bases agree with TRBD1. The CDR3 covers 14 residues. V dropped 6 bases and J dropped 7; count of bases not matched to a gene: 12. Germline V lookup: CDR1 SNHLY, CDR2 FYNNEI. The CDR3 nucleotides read TGTGCCAGCAGGCAAAGGGACAGAGTACGTGAGCAGTACTTC. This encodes CASRQRDRVREQYF.

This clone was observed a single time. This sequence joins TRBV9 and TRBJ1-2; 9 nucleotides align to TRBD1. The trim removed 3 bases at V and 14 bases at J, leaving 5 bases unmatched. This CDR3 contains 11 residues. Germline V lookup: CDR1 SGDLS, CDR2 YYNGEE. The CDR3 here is CASSGPGQGTF. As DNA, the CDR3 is TGTGCCAGCAGCGGTCCAGGACAGGGGACCTTC.

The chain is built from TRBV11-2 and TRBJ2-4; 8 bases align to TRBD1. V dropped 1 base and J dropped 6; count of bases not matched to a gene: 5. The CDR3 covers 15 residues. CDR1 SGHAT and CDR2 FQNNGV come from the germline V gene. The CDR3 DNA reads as TGTGCCAGCAGCTTAGTCAGGGGGCTGGTAAACATTCAGTACTTC. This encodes CASSLVRGLVNIQYF.

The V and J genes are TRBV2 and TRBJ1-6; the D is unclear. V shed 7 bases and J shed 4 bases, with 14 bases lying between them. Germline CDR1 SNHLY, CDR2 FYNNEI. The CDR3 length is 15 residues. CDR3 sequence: CASTGVRGYNSPLHF. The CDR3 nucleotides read TGTGCCAGCACGGGAGTGCGGGGATATAATTCACCCCTCCACTTT.

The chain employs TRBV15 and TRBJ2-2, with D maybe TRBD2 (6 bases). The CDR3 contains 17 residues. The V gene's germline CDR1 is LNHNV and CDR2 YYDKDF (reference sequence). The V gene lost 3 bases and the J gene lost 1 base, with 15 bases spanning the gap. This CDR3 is CATSRGTGTQNTGELFF. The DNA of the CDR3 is TGTGCCACCAGCAGGGGAACCGGGACTCAGAACACCGGGGAGCTGTTTTTT. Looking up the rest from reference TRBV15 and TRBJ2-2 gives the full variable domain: DAMVIQNPRYQVTQFGKPVTLSCSQTLNHNVMYWYQQKSSQAPKLLFHYYDKDFNNEADTPDNFQSRRPNTSFCFLDIRSPGLGDTAMYLCATSRGTGTQNTGELFFGEGSRLTVL.

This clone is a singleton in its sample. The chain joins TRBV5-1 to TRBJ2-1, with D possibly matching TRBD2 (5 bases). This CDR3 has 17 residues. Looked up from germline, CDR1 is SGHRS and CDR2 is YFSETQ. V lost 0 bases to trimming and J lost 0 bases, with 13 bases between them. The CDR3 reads CASSLARESTSYNEQFF. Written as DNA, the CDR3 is TGCGCCAGCAGCTTGGCCCGGGAATCAACCTCCTACAATGAGCAGTTCTTC.